This TCR beta chain came from a study of glioma-infiltrating T cells. Whole-study results and caveats: Tissue-blood divergence was below expectation in non-neoplastic patients, above in gliomas. Only very few CDR3 sequences appeared in both tissue and blood.

This clonotype was found many times. What it recognizes is unknown. CDR1 and CDR2 (germline): DFQATT, SNEGSKA (reference sequence). V was clipped by 3 bases and J by 1 base; unmatched bases: 6. The CDR3 extends over 14 amino acids. Using RNA template, CDR3s of TCR alpha and beta were amplified with iRepertoire arm-PCR. For one-step reverse transcription and amplification, about 85-400 ng of tissue mRNA or PBMC total RNA was used. A single record per CDR3 protein comes from TCRdb applying MiXCR to the multiplex PCR reads. The data contain more than 100,000 distinct CDR3 sequences, less than 30% of them singletons.

The source of this sequence is a human donor with low-grade glioma or glioblastoma, undergoing nonglioma brain surgery, or in good health (not recorded which). Material for sequencing was glioma tissue, nonneoplastic brain tissue, or PBMCs (not recorded which). This chain connects TRBV20-1 to TRBJ2-7; 7 nucleotides match TRBD1. CDR3 nucleotides: TGCAGTGCTAGGAGGGGACAGCCATCCTACGAGCAGTACTTC. It encodes CSARRGQPSYEQYF.